These T cell receptor beta chains were read from a single sample in a study of blood T cells in healthy people across ages. From the 5' RACE reads, TCRdb called clonotypes with MiXCR, one entry per CDR3 protein. The sample lists about 970,000 distinct CDR3 sequences; just over 50% were seen once. The sequencing input was blood. These TCRs come from a woman aged 55-69 years in good health. Each CDR3 is given with its conserved first and last residue. The D gene is left open where the match is weak. Only part of the rows carry a size: once, few, many, or a class if the clone is expanded.

CDR3 length: 13; J gene: TRBJ2-7; V gene: TRBV7-3; D gene: NA; clone size: NA; CDR3 DNA: TGTGCCAGCAGCCGGAGCCGAACCTACGAGCAGTACTTC; CDR3 protein: CASSRSRTYEQYF
CDR3 length: 12; J gene: TRBJ2-7; V gene: TRBV5-1; D gene: NA; clone size: NA; CDR3 DNA: TGCGCCAGCAGCTGGATAGGGTACGAGCAGTACTTC; CDR3 protein: CASSWIGYEQYF
CDR3 length: 14; J gene: TRBJ1-2; V gene: TRBV6-6; D gene: NA; clone size: NA; CDR3 DNA: TGTGCCAGCAGCCGGGGCCTCGGGCACTGTGGCTACACCTTC; CDR3 protein: CASSRGLGHCGYTF
CDR3 length: 15; J gene: TRBJ2-3; V gene: TRBV4-2; D gene: NA; clone size: NA; CDR3 DNA: TGTGCCAGCAGCCAGGCCATGGTAGGCACAGATACGCAGTATTTT; CDR3 protein: CASSQAMVGTDTQYF
CDR3 length: 14; J gene: TRBJ2-5; V gene: TRBV20-1; D gene: TRBD2; clone size: NA; CDR3 DNA: TGCAGTGCAAGGACTAGCGGGAGAACGAAGACCCAGTACTTC; CDR3 protein: CSARTSGRTKTQYF
CDR3 length: 14; J gene: TRBJ2-1; V gene: TRBV10-3; D gene: TRBD2; clone size: NA; CDR3 DNA: TGTGCCACTAGCGGGGGGGAGAGAATGGATGAGCAGTTCTTC; CDR3 protein: CATSGGERMDEQFF
CDR3 length: 14; J gene: TRBJ2-3; V gene: TRBV14; D gene: NA; clone size: NA; CDR3 DNA: TGTGCCAGCAGTACCACCGGGACAACAGATACGCAGTATTTT; CDR3 protein: CASSTTGTTDTQYF
CDR3 length: 17; J gene: TRBJ2-1; V gene: TRBV7-4; D gene: TRBD2; clone size: NA; CDR3 DNA: TGTGCCAGCAGCTTCTGCCATGGTAGCGGGAGGGCCGGTGAGCAGTTCTTC; CDR3 protein: CASSFCHGSGRAGEQFF
CDR3 length: 16; J gene: TRBJ2-7; V gene: TRBV28; D gene: NA; clone size: few; CDR3 DNA: TGTGCCAGCAGTCCCGGGATCGGGAGAGGTTCCTACGAGCAGTACTTC; CDR3 protein: CASSPGIGRGSYEQYF
CDR3 length: 13; J gene: TRBJ2-2; V gene: TRBV29-1; D gene: TRBD1; clone size: few; CDR3 DNA: TGCAGCGGGGGGACAGGAGGCACCGGGGAGCTGTTTTTT; CDR3 protein: CSGGTGGTGELFF
CDR3 length: 14; J gene: TRBJ2-7; V gene: TRBV7-9; D gene: NA; clone size: NA; CDR3 DNA: TGTGCCAGCAGCGCTGGAAGGAACCCCTACGAGCAGTACTTC; CDR3 protein: CASSAGRNPYEQYF
CDR3 length: 13; J gene: TRBJ2-2; V gene: TRBV3-1; D gene: NA; clone size: NA; CDR3 DNA: TGTGCCAGCAGCCAAGTTTCGGCCGGGGAGCTGTTTTTT; CDR3 protein: CASSQVSAGELFF
CDR3 length: 16; J gene: TRBJ2-3; V gene: TRBV20-1; D gene: NA; clone size: NA; CDR3 DNA: TGCAGTGCTTCACTCCTAGCGACGCCTCTATGGGATACGCAGTATTTT; CDR3 protein: CSASLLATPLWDTQYF
CDR3 length: 12; J gene: TRBJ1-1; V gene: TRBV5-1; D gene: NA; clone size: NA; CDR3 DNA: TGCGCCAGCAGCCGCCCAGGCACTGAAGCTTTCTTT; CDR3 protein: CASSRPGTEAFF
CDR3 length: 13; J gene: TRBJ1-2; V gene: TRBV5-1; D gene: TRBD1; clone size: NA; CDR3 DNA: TGCGCCAGCGAAAGGGACAGGGGTTATGGCTACACCTTC; CDR3 protein: CASERDRGYGYTF
CDR3 length: 14; J gene: TRBJ2-2; V gene: TRBV7-9; D gene: NA; clone size: NA; CDR3 DNA: TGTGCCAGCCGCCCGGACGCGAACACCGGGGAGCTGTTTTTT; CDR3 protein: CASRPDANTGELFF
CDR3 length: 15; J gene: TRBJ2-3; V gene: TRBV6-4; D gene: NA; clone size: NA; CDR3 DNA: TGTGCCAGCAGTGCACAGGGTTTTATGACAGATACGCAGTATTTT; CDR3 protein: CASSAQGFMTDTQYF